Listed below are T cell receptor beta chains from one sample, sequenced in a study of low-dose radiotherapy and immunotherapy resistance in tumors. TCRdb re-called the reads with MiXCR, one entry per CDR3 protein. The sample includes under 95,000 distinct CDR3 sequences, less than 20% of them seen just once. The sequencing used PBMCs, collected after low-dose radiotherapy plus immunotherapy. The receptors derive from a male donor with prostate cancer. Each CDR3 is given with its conserved first and last residue. Each record gives: CDR3 protein, CDR3 DNA, D gene, V gene, clone size, J gene. D genes are given only for firm matches. Size is stated for part of the rows, as once, few or many counts, or as a class when the clone is expanded.

CDR3 protein: CSAKFGANVLTF; CDR3 DNA: TGCAGTGCTAAATTTGGGGCCAACGTCCTGACTTTC; D gene: NA; V gene: TRBV20-1; clone size: many; J gene: TRBJ2-6
CDR3 protein: CASSETSGTSRNEQFF; CDR3 DNA: TGTGCCAGCAGTGAAACTAGCGGGACGTCGCGGAATGAGCAGTTCTTC; D gene: TRBD2; V gene: TRBV6-5; clone size: many; J gene: TRBJ2-1
CDR3 protein: CSVVAGANEQFF; CDR3 DNA: TGCAGCGTTGTAGCGGGAGCCAATGAGCAGTTCTTC; D gene: TRBD2; V gene: TRBV29-1; clone size: many; J gene: TRBJ2-1
CDR3 protein: CASSLRPGQGNTGELFF; CDR3 DNA: TGTGCCAGCAGCTTGAGGCCGGGACAGGGGAACACCGGGGAGCTGTTTTTT; D gene: TRBD1; V gene: TRBV5-6; clone size: many; J gene: TRBJ2-2
CDR3 protein: CASSYRTDSNYGYTF; CDR3 DNA: TGTGCCAGCAGTTACCGGACGGACTCGAACTATGGCTACACCTTC; D gene: NA; V gene: TRBV6-2/TRBV6-3; clone size: many; J gene: TRBJ1-2
CDR3 protein: CSVQGENQPQHF; CDR3 DNA: TGCAGTGTTCAGGGGGAGAATCAGCCCCAGCATTTT; D gene: TRBD1; V gene: TRBV20-1; clone size: many; J gene: TRBJ1-5
CDR3 protein: CASSPSWGLGELFF; CDR3 DNA: TGTGCCAGCAGCCCGTCATGGGGGCTCGGGGAGCTGTTTTTT; D gene: NA; V gene: TRBV7-2; clone size: NA; J gene: TRBJ2-2
CDR3 protein: CASSFGAQGSRPQHF; CDR3 DNA: TGTGCCAGCAGTTTTGGGGCACAGGGTTCGCGGCCCCAGCATTTT; D gene: NA; V gene: TRBV28; clone size: many; J gene: TRBJ1-5
CDR3 protein: CASSLSGRTEYEQYF; CDR3 DNA: TGTGCCAGCAGCCTTAGCGGGAGGACAGAATACGAGCAGTACTTC; D gene: TRBD2; V gene: TRBV7-2; clone size: many; J gene: TRBJ2-7
CDR3 protein: CAWSDRGLNQPQHF; CDR3 DNA: TGTGCCTGGAGTGACCGGGGATTAAATCAGCCCCAGCATTTT; D gene: NA; V gene: TRBV30; clone size: few; J gene: TRBJ1-5
CDR3 protein: CASSQERASGGTEAFF; CDR3 DNA: TGCGCCAGCAGCCAAGAAAGGGCCAGTGGTGGCACTGAAGCTTTCTTT; D gene: NA; V gene: TRBV4-3; clone size: NA; J gene: TRBJ1-1
CDR3 protein: CASSFRMMSGETQYF; CDR3 DNA: TGTGCCAGCAGTTTCCGAATGATGAGTGGGGAGACCCAGTACTTC; D gene: NA; V gene: TRBV12-3/TRBV12-4; clone size: NA; J gene: TRBJ2-5
CDR3 protein: CASSSGLAGSYEQYF; CDR3 DNA: TGTGCCAGCAGCTCGGGACTAGCGGGATCCTACGAGCAGTACTTC; D gene: TRBD2; V gene: TRBV5-8; clone size: many; J gene: TRBJ2-7
CDR3 protein: CASSYSDYYSSYNEQFF; CDR3 DNA: TGTGCCAGCAGTTACTCCGACTACTACAGCTCCTACAATGAGCAGTTCTTC; D gene: NA; V gene: TRBV6-2/TRBV6-3; clone size: many; J gene: TRBJ2-1
CDR3 protein: CAWGDRDRQNIQYF; CDR3 DNA: TGTGCCTGGGGTGACCGGGACAGGCAAAACATTCAGTACTTC; D gene: TRBD1; V gene: TRBV30; clone size: many; J gene: TRBJ2-4
CDR3 protein: CASSPIGRLRADYGYTF; CDR3 DNA: TGCGCCAGCAGCCCAATTGGCCGTTTGAGGGCAGATTATGGCTACACCTTC; D gene: NA; V gene: TRBV4-1; clone size: many; J gene: TRBJ1-2
CDR3 protein: CSVEGRTDTQYF; CDR3 DNA: TGCAGCGTTGAGGGTCGCACAGATACGCAGTATTTT; D gene: NA; V gene: TRBV29-1; clone size: many; J gene: TRBJ2-3
CDR3 protein: CAWSHGQGDNQPQHF; CDR3 DNA: TGTGCCTGGAGTCACGGACAGGGGGACAATCAGCCCCAGCATTTT; D gene: TRBD1; V gene: TRBV30; clone size: many; J gene: TRBJ1-5
CDR3 protein: CSVVGQGASGELFF; CDR3 DNA: TGCAGCGTTGTGGGGCAGGGGGCCTCCGGGGAGCTGTTTTTT; D gene: TRBD1; V gene: TRBV29-1; clone size: many; J gene: TRBJ2-2
CDR3 protein: CASSLEGQVHNEQFF; CDR3 DNA: TGCGCCAGCAGCTTGGAGGGACAGGTTCACAATGAGCAGTTCTTC; D gene: TRBD1; V gene: TRBV5-1; clone size: few; J gene: TRBJ2-1
CDR3 protein: CASSSGQGESTEAFF; CDR3 DNA: TGTGCCAGCAGTTCAGGACAGGGGGAGTCCACTGAAGCTTTCTTT; D gene: TRBD1; V gene: TRBV6-1; clone size: NA; J gene: TRBJ1-1
CDR3 protein: CASSAGQAYEQYF; CDR3 DNA: TGTGCCAGCAGCGCGGGACAGGCCTACGAGCAGTACTTC; D gene: TRBD1; V gene: TRBV9; clone size: many; J gene: TRBJ2-7
CDR3 protein: CASSLHGLDTQYF; CDR3 DNA: TGTGCCAGCAGCTTACACGGGCTAGATACGCAGTATTTT; D gene: NA; V gene: TRBV7-2; clone size: many; J gene: TRBJ2-3
CDR3 protein: CSATQQSSYNEQFF; CDR3 DNA: TGCAGCGCCACTCAGCAGTCCTCCTACAATGAGCAGTTCTTC; D gene: NA; V gene: TRBV29-1; clone size: many; J gene: TRBJ2-1
CDR3 protein: CSVVGQGSSYEQYF; CDR3 DNA: TGCAGCGTTGTCGGGCAGGGGAGCTCCTACGAGCAGTACTTC; D gene: NA; V gene: TRBV29-1; clone size: many; J gene: TRBJ2-7
CDR3 protein: CASSFKTWRGTRSTDTQYF; CDR3 DNA: TGTGCCAGCAGCTTCAAGACATGGAGGGGCACTCGTAGCACAGATACGCAGTATTTT; D gene: NA; V gene: TRBV7-2; clone size: many; J gene: TRBJ2-3
CDR3 protein: CASGHEQYF; CDR3 DNA: TGTGCCAGCGGCCACGAGCAGTACTTC; D gene: NA; V gene: TRBV28; clone size: many; J gene: TRBJ2-7
CDR3 protein: CASSVTSGRETDTQYF; CDR3 DNA: TGTGCCAGTAGTGTGACTAGCGGGAGGGAGACAGATACGCAGTATTTT; D gene: TRBD2; V gene: TRBV19; clone size: many; J gene: TRBJ2-3
CDR3 protein: CASSVAVTDNTGELFF; CDR3 DNA: TGTGCCAGCAGCGTAGCGGTGACAGATAACACCGGGGAGCTGTTTTTT; D gene: NA; V gene: TRBV9; clone size: many; J gene: TRBJ2-2
CDR3 protein: CASSPPGTPKEQYF; CDR3 DNA: TGTGCCAGCAGTCCCCCCGGGACGCCCAAGGAGCAGTACTTC; D gene: NA; V gene: TRBV28; clone size: many; J gene: TRBJ2-7
CDR3 protein: CASRGGNYNEQFF; CDR3 DNA: TGTGCCAGCAGGGGAGGTAATTACAATGAGCAGTTCTTC; D gene: NA; V gene: TRBV27; clone size: many; J gene: TRBJ2-1
CDR3 protein: CASSDWQGPYEQYF; CDR3 DNA: TGTGCCAGCAGTGATTGGCAGGGTCCCTACGAGCAGTACTTC; D gene: NA; V gene: TRBV2; clone size: many; J gene: TRBJ2-7
CDR3 protein: CATSRQGTDTQYF; CDR3 DNA: TGTGCCACCAGTAGGCAGGGCACAGATACGCAGTATTTT; D gene: NA; V gene: TRBV6-1; clone size: NA; J gene: TRBJ2-3
CDR3 protein: CASSVGISGSQYNEQFF; CDR3 DNA: TGTGCCAGCAGCGTAGGAATTAGCGGGAGTCAGTACAATGAGCAGTTCTTC; D gene: TRBD2; V gene: TRBV9; clone size: many; J gene: TRBJ2-1
CDR3 protein: CASSIPGADQPQHF; CDR3 DNA: TGTGCCAGTAGTATACCAGGGGCCGATCAGCCCCAGCATTTT; D gene: NA; V gene: TRBV19; clone size: many; J gene: TRBJ1-5
CDR3 protein: CASSETGGKGYTF; CDR3 DNA: TGTGCCAGCTCAGAGACAGGGGGCAAAGGCTACACCTTC; D gene: TRBD1; V gene: TRBV18; clone size: many; J gene: TRBJ1-2
CDR3 protein: CASSPEGTVLADTQYF; CDR3 DNA: TGTGCCAGCTCCCCCGAGGGGACGGTGTTGGCAGATACGCAGTATTTT; D gene: NA; V gene: TRBV5-6; clone size: NA; J gene: TRBJ2-3
CDR3 protein: CAVQGRLAGGNEQFF; CDR3 DNA: TGTGCCGTACAAGGACGGCTAGCGGGAGGGAATGAGCAGTTCTTC; D gene: TRBD2; V gene: TRBV10-3; clone size: many; J gene: TRBJ2-1
CDR3 protein: CASSPGTHGYTF; CDR3 DNA: TGCGCCAGCAGCCCTGGAACCCATGGCTACACCTTC; D gene: NA; V gene: TRBV4-1; clone size: NA; J gene: TRBJ1-2
CDR3 protein: CSARDQAGNRYF; CDR3 DNA: TGCAGTGCTAGAGATCAGGCAGGGAACCGGTACTTC; D gene: NA; V gene: TRBV20-1; clone size: many; J gene: TRBJ2-7
CDR3 protein: CASSSGLAGNYNEQFF; CDR3 DNA: TGCGCCAGCAGCTCGGGACTAGCGGGCAACTACAATGAGCAGTTCTTC; D gene: TRBD2; V gene: TRBV5-1; clone size: NA; J gene: TRBJ2-1
CDR3 protein: CASSQERGQPQHF; CDR3 DNA: TGTGCCAGCAGCCAAGAGAGGGGTCAGCCCCAGCATTTT; D gene: NA; V gene: TRBV14; clone size: many; J gene: TRBJ1-5
CDR3 protein: CASRMGDGLSGANVLTF; CDR3 DNA: TGTGCCAGTAGAATGGGGGACGGCCTCTCTGGGGCCAACGTCCTGACTTTC; D gene: NA; V gene: TRBV19; clone size: few; J gene: TRBJ2-6
CDR3 protein: CASSSPTMNTEAFF; CDR3 DNA: TGTGCCAGCAGTTCACCAACGATGAACACTGAAGCTTTCTTT; D gene: NA; V gene: TRBV28; clone size: many; J gene: TRBJ1-1
CDR3 protein: CASSQDLGASNQPQHF; CDR3 DNA: TGCGCCAGCAGCCAAGATCTTGGGGCTAGCAATCAGCCCCAGCATTTT; D gene: NA; V gene: TRBV4-3; clone size: many; J gene: TRBJ1-5
CDR3 protein: CASSRTGSPDTQYF; CDR3 DNA: TGTGCCAGCAGTCGGACAGGCTCCCCAGATACGCAGTATTTT; D gene: TRBD1; V gene: TRBV6-2/TRBV6-3; clone size: many; J gene: TRBJ2-3
CDR3 protein: CASSQRYSYEQYF; CDR3 DNA: TGTGCCAGCAGTCAGCGGTACTCCTACGAGCAGTACTTC; D gene: NA; V gene: TRBV7-2; clone size: many; J gene: TRBJ2-7
CDR3 protein: CASSGHDRVLGNTEAFF; CDR3 DNA: TGTGCCAGCAGTGGACACGACAGGGTATTAGGGAACACTGAAGCTTTCTTT; D gene: TRBD1; V gene: TRBV28; clone size: few; J gene: TRBJ1-1
CDR3 protein: CASSVATGNSPLHF; CDR3 DNA: TGTGCCAGCAGCGTAGCGACAGGCAATTCACCCCTCCACTTT; D gene: NA; V gene: TRBV9; clone size: many; J gene: TRBJ1-6
CDR3 protein: CASSRDRAQGYTF; CDR3 DNA: TGTGCCAGCAGTCGGGACAGGGCCCAGGGCTACACCTTC; D gene: TRBD1; V gene: TRBV28; clone size: NA; J gene: TRBJ1-2
CDR3 protein: CSVGQGSNEQFF; CDR3 DNA: TGCAGCGTTGGACAGGGGTCCAATGAGCAGTTCTTC; D gene: TRBD1; V gene: TRBV29-1; clone size: NA; J gene: TRBJ2-1
CDR3 protein: CASSQGRGSNQPQHF; CDR3 DNA: TGTGCCAGCAGCCAAGGGAGGGGGAGCAATCAGCCCCAGCATTTT; D gene: NA; V gene: TRBV3-1; clone size: many; J gene: TRBJ1-5
CDR3 protein: CASRPAGVWNEQFF; CDR3 DNA: TGTGCCAGCCGCCCAGCGGGAGTTTGGAATGAGCAGTTCTTC; D gene: TRBD2; V gene: TRBV6-6; clone size: many; J gene: TRBJ2-1
CDR3 protein: CASSLAGSYNEQFF; CDR3 DNA: TGTGCCAGCAGTTTAGCAGGGTCCTACAATGAGCAGTTCTTC; D gene: NA; V gene: TRBV27; clone size: many; J gene: TRBJ2-1
CDR3 protein: CASSHGTMGQGAYEQYF; CDR3 DNA: TGTGCCAGCAGCCATGGGACGATGGGACAGGGGGCCTACGAGCAGTACTTC; D gene: TRBD1; V gene: TRBV6-6; clone size: many; J gene: TRBJ2-7
CDR3 protein: CASSLAGLAGSLDEQYF; CDR3 DNA: TGTGCCAGCAGCTTAGCCGGACTAGCCGGGTCGTTGGACGAGCAGTACTTC; D gene: TRBD2; V gene: TRBV7-9; clone size: NA; J gene: TRBJ2-7
CDR3 protein: CASGNQPQHF; CDR3 DNA: TGTGCTAGTGGGAATCAGCCCCAGCATTTT; D gene: NA; V gene: TRBV12-5; clone size: many; J gene: TRBJ1-5